The present entry profiles one TCR beta chain with its context. As yet, its antigen is unknown. The data originate from a study of cytomegalovirus exposure and HLA in healthy donors. Study-wide findings and caveats: For most TCR beta V segments, an earlier analysis put the productive rate at about 87% or about 30% of the time. Association of a missense DCLRE1C variant with TCR beta V- and J-gene trimming was reported in a later analysis.

V dropped 4 bases and J dropped 7; count of bases not matched to a gene: 8. Germline-derived CDR1 and CDR2 are MGHRA and YSYEKL. The CDR3 loop spans 15 amino acids. With 60 Vbeta and 13 Jbeta primers, the PCR was carried out. Assay: immunoSEQ multiplex PCR; the TCRdb copy retains only in-frame clones and omits some. The sample lists around 130,000 clones, about 70% occurring once. The sample was PBMCs. The chain employs TRBV4-1 and TRBJ1-4; 8 bases match TRBD1. The receptor's source is an older woman in good health and CMV-seropositive. The CDR3: CASSPFPGQVEKLFF. In DNA form, the CDR3 reads TGCGCCAGCAGCCCCTTCCCGGGACAGGTTGAAAAACTGTTTTTT.